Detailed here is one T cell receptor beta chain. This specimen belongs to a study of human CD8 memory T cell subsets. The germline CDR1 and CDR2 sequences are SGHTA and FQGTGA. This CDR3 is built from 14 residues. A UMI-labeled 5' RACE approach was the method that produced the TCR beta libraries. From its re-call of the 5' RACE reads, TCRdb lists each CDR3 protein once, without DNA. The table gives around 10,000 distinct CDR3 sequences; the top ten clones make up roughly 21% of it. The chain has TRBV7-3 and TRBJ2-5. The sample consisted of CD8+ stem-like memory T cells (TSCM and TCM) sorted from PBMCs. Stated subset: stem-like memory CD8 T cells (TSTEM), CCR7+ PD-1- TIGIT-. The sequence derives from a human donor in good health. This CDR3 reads CASSLQSGSETQYF.